Sequencing of this T cell receptor (beta chain) was carried out in a study of shared clonotypes between healthy human individuals. The wider study: The donor group consisted of a couple of women and a few men, aged 18 to 49. Each donor contributed plates that comprised three CD4 naive, three CD4 memory, two CD8 naive and one CD8 memory. Findings of the study overall: Some naive CD4 clonotypes, roughly 4.7%, turned up in common across four donors.

As concerns this clone: Its antigen is undetermined.

Healthy HIV-negative adults with no recent acute infections or vaccinations were recruited as donors. The germline CDR1 and CDR2 sequences are SQVTM and ANQGSEA. The CDR3 covers 13 residues. V was clipped by 8 bases and J by 2 bases, with 13 bases between them. Here immunoSEQ multiplex PCR was the method, and the copy in TCRdb shows in-frame clones only, minus some. The table includes millions of clones, roughly 95% detected once. This TCR was recovered from a man aged 18 to 30 in good health. The specimen sequenced was naive CD4+ T cells sorted from blood. As for subset: CD45RA+ positively selected. This chain connects TRBV29-1 to TRBJ2-1, with D tentatively TRBD2 (6 bases). CDR3 residues: CSIRDWTYNEQFF. CDR3 nucleotide sequence: TGCAGCATCCGGGACTGGACCTACAATGAGCAGTTCTTC.